This T cell receptor beta chain was found in a study of blood T cell repertoires in COVID-19. At the level of the study: Samples taken during acute and convalescent COVID-19 were collected in the United States, Italy and Spain.

The CDR3 spans 15 residues. The germline V gene has CDR1 LNHDA and CDR2 SQIVND (reference sequence). Trimming removed 7 bases at V and 0 bases at J, with 15 bases between. In the authors' workflow: Estimation of nucleated cell counts relied on the amplification of reference gene primers. TCRdb's copy holds only in-frame clones and misses some; the assay was immunoSEQ multiplex PCR. From that table come the V and J calls and clone size; the DNA was used to work out D and trimming. The profile shows roughly 320,000 clones, more than 75% of them singletons. This clone was detected once. The genes are TRBV19 and TRBJ1-1, with D perhaps TRBD1 (6 bases). This TCR was sampled from a man in his sixties or seventies with acute or convalescent COVID-19. The sequenced sample consisted of peripheral blood. The CDR3 nucleotides read TGTGCCAGTACGGAACAGGGACCGTTGAACACTGAAGCTTTCTTT. Translation: CASTEQGPLNTEAFF. Together with reference TRBV19 and TRBJ1-1, the CDR3 gives the full variable domain: DGGITQSPKYLFRKEGQNVTLSCEQNLNHDAMYWYRQDPGQGLRLIYYSQIVNDFQKGDIAEGYSVSREKKESFPLTVTSAQKNPTAFYLCASTEQGPLNTEAFFGQGTRLTVV.